Listed below are T cell receptor beta chains from one sample, sequenced in a study of CD8 T cells in Susac syndrome. TCRdb reprocessed the immunoSEQ multiplex PCR reads via MiXCR and lists one record per CDR3 protein. The sample includes 100,000 to 150,000 distinct CDR3 sequences, over 75% of them seen just once. The sample comprised CD8+ T cells from PBMCs. These receptors originate from a human donor with multiple sclerosis. Both conserved end residues are part of each CDR3. Fields, in order: CDR3 length, D gene, V gene, clone size, J gene, CDR3 DNA, CDR3 protein. The D gene is left open where the match is weak. Rows may omit the clone size; those that give it use once, few, many or a size class.

len: 12; d_gene: .; v_gene: TRBV24-1; abundance: .; j_gene: TRBJ2-2; CDR3nt: TGTGCCACCCTGGGGAAGACCGGGGAGCTGTTTTTT; CDR3aa: CATLGKTGELFF
len: 15; d_gene: TRBD2; v_gene: TRBV11-1; abundance: .; j_gene: TRBJ2-5; CDR3nt: TGTGCCAGCAGCTTTCTAGCGGGAGTTGGTGAGACCCAGTACTTC; CDR3aa: CASSFLAGVGETQYF
len: 14; d_gene: .; v_gene: TRBV19; abundance: .; j_gene: TRBJ1-5; CDR3nt: TGTGCCAGTAGTATTGGGGTGAGCAATCAGCCCCAGCATTTT; CDR3aa: CASSIGVSNQPQHF
len: 15; d_gene: .; v_gene: TRBV5-4; abundance: .; j_gene: TRBJ1-6; CDR3nt: TGTGCCAGCAGCCCCTTTACGGAGCGTAATTCACCCCTCCACTTT; CDR3aa: CASSPFTERNSPLHF
len: 17; d_gene: .; v_gene: TRBV5-6; abundance: .; j_gene: TRBJ2-1; CDR3nt: TGTGCCAGCAGCTTGGGACTCCGGGCTAGCGAGTACAATGAGCAGTTCTTC; CDR3aa: CASSLGLRASEYNEQFF
len: 13; d_gene: .; v_gene: TRBV2; abundance: .; j_gene: TRBJ1-1; CDR3nt: TGTGCCAGCAGTGTGGGGGAGAACACTGAAGCTTTCTTT; CDR3aa: CASSVGENTEAFF
len: 14; d_gene: TRBD2; v_gene: TRBV20-1; abundance: .; j_gene: TRBJ2-3; CDR3nt: TGCAGTGTTCAAACTAGCGGGAGCCCAGTGGCGCAGTATTTT; CDR3aa: CSVQTSGSPVAQYF
len: 18; d_gene: TRBD2; v_gene: TRBV11-3; abundance: .; j_gene: TRBJ2-2; CDR3nt: TGTGCCAGCAGCTTAACCCGGGGACTAGCGGGTACTAGCAGGGAGCTGTTTTTT; CDR3aa: CASSLTRGLAGTSRELFF
len: 14; d_gene: .; v_gene: TRBV30; abundance: .; j_gene: TRBJ1-3; CDR3nt: TGTGCCTGGAGTGTGAAGGGCTCTGAAAACACCATATATTTT; CDR3aa: CAWSVKGSENTIYF
len: 12; d_gene: TRBD1; v_gene: TRBV7-9; abundance: few; j_gene: TRBJ2-7; CDR3nt: TGTGCCAGCAGCCCCGGACAGGTCGAGCAGTACTTC; CDR3aa: CASSPGQVEQYF
len: 13; d_gene: .; v_gene: TRBV27; abundance: .; j_gene: TRBJ1-2; CDR3nt: TGTGCCAGCAGTTTAATACCCCCGAAGGGCTACACCTTC; CDR3aa: CASSLIPPKGYTF
len: 19; d_gene: .; v_gene: TRBV4-1; abundance: .; j_gene: TRBJ2-1; CDR3nt: TGCGCCAGCAGCCAAGATCAGCGGATGATTCAGCGTACCTACAATGAGCAGTTCTTC; CDR3aa: CASSQDQRMIQRTYNEQFF
len: 14; d_gene: TRBD2; v_gene: TRBV6-1; abundance: few; j_gene: TRBJ2-5; CDR3nt: TGTGCCAGCAGTTATAGCGGGGCCCAAGAGACCCAGTACTTC; CDR3aa: CASSYSGAQETQYF
len: 13; d_gene: .; v_gene: TRBV30; abundance: .; j_gene: TRBJ2-7; CDR3nt: TGTGCCTGGAGTGTACAAAGAACCTACGAGCAGTACTTC; CDR3aa: CAWSVQRTYEQYF
len: 16; d_gene: .; v_gene: TRBV12-5; abundance: .; j_gene: TRBJ1-2; CDR3nt: TGTGCTAGTGGTTTTTTCGGAACAGGTGGTTTCTATGGCTACACCTTC; CDR3aa: CASGFFGTGGFYGYTF
len: 15; d_gene: .; v_gene: TRBV5-6; abundance: .; j_gene: TRBJ2-5; CDR3nt: TGTGCCAGCAGCTTGTTGAACAGTATCCAAGAGACCCAGTACTTC; CDR3aa: CASSLLNSIQETQYF
len: 13; d_gene: TRBD1; v_gene: TRBV19; abundance: .; j_gene: TRBJ1-6; CDR3nt: TGTGCCAGTAGTATCAGGGGGGATTCACCCCTCCACTTT; CDR3aa: CASSIRGDSPLHF
len: 14; d_gene: TRBD1; v_gene: TRBV24-1; abundance: .; j_gene: TRBJ2-3; CDR3nt: TGTGCCACCAGTGATTTCAGGGGGCCGGATACGCAGTATTTT; CDR3aa: CATSDFRGPDTQYF
len: 13; d_gene: .; v_gene: TRBV24-1; abundance: .; j_gene: TRBJ2-2; CDR3nt: TGTGCCACCATAGACGGTAACACCGGGGAGCTGTTTTTT; CDR3aa: CATIDGNTGELFF
len: 12; d_gene: .; v_gene: TRBV12-3/TRBV12-4; abundance: .; j_gene: TRBJ2-1; CDR3nt: TGTGCCAGCAGTTTGGAGGGGCTGGGATTATTCTTC; CDR3aa: CASSLEGLGLFF
len: 17; d_gene: TRBD1; v_gene: TRBV12-3/TRBV12-4; abundance: .; j_gene: TRBJ1-2; CDR3nt: TGTGCCAGCAGTTTAACCCTACAGGGGGCGGACGGGATTGGCTACACCTTC; CDR3aa: CASSLTLQGADGIGYTF
len: 14; d_gene: TRBD1; v_gene: TRBV19; abundance: .; j_gene: TRBJ2-2; CDR3nt: TGTGCCAGTACGGACAGGGCGGGGACCGGGGAGCTGTTTTTT; CDR3aa: CASTDRAGTGELFF
len: 13; d_gene: .; v_gene: TRBV6-5; abundance: few; j_gene: TRBJ2-3; CDR3nt: TGTGCCAGCAGTTATCCGGGCCCAGATACGCAGTATTTT; CDR3aa: CASSYPGPDTQYF
len: 15; d_gene: TRBD2; v_gene: TRBV20-1; abundance: once; j_gene: TRBJ2-3; CDR3nt: TGCAGTGCCCCACCGACTAGCGGGAGCACAGATACGCAGTATTTT; CDR3aa: CSAPPTSGSTDTQYF
len: 15; d_gene: .; v_gene: TRBV6-5; abundance: .; j_gene: TRBJ2-3; CDR3nt: TGTGCCAGCAGGAGTGTTGCGGGAAGCACAGATACGCAGTATTTT; CDR3aa: CASRSVAGSTDTQYF
len: 16; d_gene: TRBD1; v_gene: TRBV12-3/TRBV12-4; abundance: .; j_gene: TRBJ1-2; CDR3nt: TGTGCCAGCAGGAGAACCGGGACAGGGGTTAACTATGGCTACACCTTC; CDR3aa: CASRRTGTGVNYGYTF
len: 13; d_gene: .; v_gene: TRBV19; abundance: .; j_gene: TRBJ2-4; CDR3nt: TGTGCCAGTAGTACGGGACCTCCGAACATTCAGTACTTC; CDR3aa: CASSTGPPNIQYF
len: 12; d_gene: .; v_gene: TRBV7-9; abundance: .; j_gene: TRBJ2-2; CDR3nt: TGTGCCAGCATAGGTTATCCCGGGGAGCTGTTTTTT; CDR3aa: CASIGYPGELFF
len: 14; d_gene: .; v_gene: TRBV28; abundance: .; j_gene: TRBJ1-2; CDR3nt: TGTGCCAGCAGCGGCCTGGGGAGTGGGAATGGCTACACCTTC; CDR3aa: CASSGLGSGNGYTF
len: 16; d_gene: .; v_gene: TRBV4-1; abundance: .; j_gene: TRBJ1-5; CDR3nt: TGCGCCAGCAGCCAAGAAGTGGGCTTGAGCAATCAGCCCCAGCATTTT; CDR3aa: CASSQEVGLSNQPQHF
len: 14; d_gene: .; v_gene: TRBV19; abundance: few; j_gene: TRBJ1-4; CDR3nt: TGTGCCAGTAGTATCCACAGGGAAGGCGAAAAACTGTTTTTT; CDR3aa: CASSIHREGEKLFF
len: 12; d_gene: .; v_gene: TRBV20-1; abundance: few; j_gene: TRBJ2-7; CDR3nt: TGCAGTGCTAGAGAGTCAGAGGTCGAGCAGTACTTC; CDR3aa: CSARESEVEQYF
len: 13; d_gene: .; v_gene: TRBV4-1; abundance: .; j_gene: TRBJ2-3; CDR3nt: TGCGCCAGCAGCCAAGTCTTCACAGATACGCAGTATTTT; CDR3aa: CASSQVFTDTQYF
len: 14; d_gene: TRBD1; v_gene: TRBV7-3; abundance: .; j_gene: TRBJ1-1; CDR3nt: TGTGCCAGCAGCTCCTCTGGACAGGGCGCTGAAGCTTTCTTT; CDR3aa: CASSSSGQGAEAFF
len: 16; d_gene: TRBD1; v_gene: TRBV4-3; abundance: .; j_gene: TRBJ1-2; CDR3nt: TGCGCCAGCAGCCAAGGCCCTGCAACAGGGGACGGTGGCTACACCTTC; CDR3aa: CASSQGPATGDGGYTF
len: 17; d_gene: .; v_gene: TRBV6-1; abundance: once; j_gene: TRBJ1-1; CDR3nt: TGTGCCAGCAACCCGACCCAGAAACAGGGAGAGGACACTGAAGCTTTCTTT; CDR3aa: CASNPTQKQGEDTEAFF
len: 13; d_gene: .; v_gene: TRBV19; abundance: .; j_gene: TRBJ2-1; CDR3nt: TGTGCCAGTAGTATAGGGCATCTCAATGAGCAGTTCTTC; CDR3aa: CASSIGHLNEQFF
len: 14; d_gene: .; v_gene: TRBV6-1; abundance: few; j_gene: TRBJ1-2; CDR3nt: TGTGCCAGCAGTCTGGGCAGGACTTTAGGTGGCTACACCTTC; CDR3aa: CASSLGRTLGGYTF
len: 19; d_gene: .; v_gene: TRBV6-1; abundance: .; j_gene: TRBJ2-6; CDR3nt: TGTGCCAGCAGAACGGCCGGGGACGGATACCACTCTGGGGCCAACGTCCTGACTTTC; CDR3aa: CASRTAGDGYHSGANVLTF
len: 15; d_gene: .; v_gene: TRBV19; abundance: .; j_gene: TRBJ1-2; CDR3nt: TGTGCCAGTGGTATAGGTGGGGGCAGGATCTATGGCTACACCTTC; CDR3aa: CASGIGGGRIYGYTF
len: 19; d_gene: TRBD1; v_gene: TRBV6-4; abundance: once; j_gene: TRBJ2-1; CDR3nt: TGTGTCAGCAGTGACGGGACAGGGTTTTTCCCGAGGGCCTACAATGAGCAGTTCTTC; CDR3aa: CVSSDGTGFFPRAYNEQFF
len: 17; d_gene: .; v_gene: TRBV6-2/TRBV6-3; abundance: .; j_gene: TRBJ1-1; CDR3nt: TGTGCCAGCAGTTACCGGCTGGCAGGAGGGTCGAACACTGAAGCTTTCTTT; CDR3aa: CASSYRLAGGSNTEAFF
len: 18; d_gene: TRBD1; v_gene: TRBV19; abundance: .; j_gene: TRBJ1-2; CDR3nt: TGTGCCACTATAGGAGTCCTCGGGACAGTCCGGTTGCACTATGGCTACACCTTC; CDR3aa: CATIGVLGTVRLHYGYTF
len: 14; d_gene: .; v_gene: TRBV4-2; abundance: once; j_gene: TRBJ2-7; CDR3nt: TGTGCCAGCAGCCAAGCGGGACCTTACTACGAGCAGTACTTC; CDR3aa: CASSQAGPYYEQYF
len: 16; d_gene: .; v_gene: TRBV28; abundance: .; j_gene: TRBJ2-7; CDR3nt: TGTGCCAGCAGTCTCGGCGTTGTGGGACTCTCCTACGAGCAGTACTTC; CDR3aa: CASSLGVVGLSYEQYF
len: 17; d_gene: TRBD2; v_gene: TRBV7-9; abundance: .; j_gene: TRBJ2-5; CDR3nt: TGTGCCAGCAGCTCCGGACTAGCGGGGAGGTACCAAGAGACCCAGTACTTC; CDR3aa: CASSSGLAGRYQETQYF
len: 12; d_gene: .; v_gene: TRBV25-1; abundance: once; j_gene: TRBJ2-3; CDR3nt: TGTGCCAGCAGTAGGACCGCAGATACGCAGTATTTT; CDR3aa: CASSRTADTQYF
len: 17; d_gene: TRBD2; v_gene: TRBV12-3/TRBV12-4; abundance: .; j_gene: TRBJ2-3; CDR3nt: TGTGCCAGCAGTTTAGTTCGGCTAGCGGCTAGCACAGATACGCAGTATTTT; CDR3aa: CASSLVRLAASTDTQYF
len: 18; d_gene: .; v_gene: TRBV27; abundance: few; j_gene: TRBJ2-2; CDR3nt: TGTGCCAGCAGTTTATTATCGCCGTTGTTCTCGGGGACCGGGGAGCTGTTTTTT; CDR3aa: CASSLLSPLFSGTGELFF
len: 13; d_gene: .; v_gene: TRBV30; abundance: .; j_gene: TRBJ1-1; CDR3nt: TGTGCCTGGAGTGTCCCGGACAGCCTTGAAGCTTTCTTT; CDR3aa: CAWSVPDSLEAFF
len: 13; d_gene: .; v_gene: TRBV6-1; abundance: .; j_gene: TRBJ1-1; CDR3nt: TGTGCCAGCAGTGAGATGGTGGGAACTGAAGCTTTCTTT; CDR3aa: CASSEMVGTEAFF
len: 16; d_gene: TRBD1; v_gene: TRBV5-6; abundance: .; j_gene: TRBJ2-5; CDR3nt: TGTGCCAGCAGCATCTACCTGACAGGGCCGGCTGGGACCCAGTACTTC; CDR3aa: CASSIYLTGPAGTQYF